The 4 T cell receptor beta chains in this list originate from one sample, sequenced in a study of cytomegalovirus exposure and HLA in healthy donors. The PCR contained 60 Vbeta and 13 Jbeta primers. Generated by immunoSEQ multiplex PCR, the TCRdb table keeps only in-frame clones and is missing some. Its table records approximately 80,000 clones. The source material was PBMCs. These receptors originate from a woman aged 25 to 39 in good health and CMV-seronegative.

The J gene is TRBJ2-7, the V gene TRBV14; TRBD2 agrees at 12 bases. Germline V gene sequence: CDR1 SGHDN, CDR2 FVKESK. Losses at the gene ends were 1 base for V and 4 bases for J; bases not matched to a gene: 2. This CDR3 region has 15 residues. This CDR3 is CASSQASGRGYEQYF. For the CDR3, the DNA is TGTGCCAGCAGCCAAGCTAGCGGGAGGGGTTACGAGCAGTACTTC. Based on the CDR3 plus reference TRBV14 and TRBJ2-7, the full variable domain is EAGVTQFPSHSVIEKGQTVTLRCDPISGHDNLYWYRRVMGKEIKFLLHFVKESKQDESGMPNNRFLAERTGGTYSTLKVQPAELEDSGVYFCASSQASGRGYEQYFGPGTRLTVT.

The CDR3 DNA is TGTGCCAGCAGCTCGGCAGAACGGACAGGGGCCGTCCTGACTTTC. Translating it yields CASSSAERTGAVLTF. V gene TRBV5-6 combines with J gene TRBJ2-6; 9 bases map to TRBD1. Germline CDR1 is SGHDT and CDR2 is YYEEEE. Trimming took 3 bases from V and 12 from J; bases not matched to a gene: 10. The CDR3 sequence is 15 residues long.

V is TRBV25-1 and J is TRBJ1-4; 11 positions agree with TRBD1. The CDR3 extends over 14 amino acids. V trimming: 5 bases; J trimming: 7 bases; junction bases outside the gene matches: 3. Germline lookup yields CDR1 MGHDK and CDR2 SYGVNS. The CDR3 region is CASSRTGGGEKLFF. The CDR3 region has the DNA TGTGCCAGCAGTAGGACAGGGGGCGGTGAAAAACTGTTTTTT.

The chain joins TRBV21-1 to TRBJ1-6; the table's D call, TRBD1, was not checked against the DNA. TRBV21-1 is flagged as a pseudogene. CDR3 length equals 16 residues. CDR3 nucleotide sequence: TGTGCCAGCAGCCAGAAGGACAGGGGGGCTACTTCACCCCTCCACTTT. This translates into CASSQKDRGATSPLHF.